This record covers a single T cell receptor beta chain. Building of the TCR beta libraries involved iRepertoire HTBI primers and Arm-PCR of CDR3 regions. Authors' processing steps: Overall, samples carried some 67 TRBV and 14 TRBJ segments. Each CDR3 protein is one row after TCRdb ran MiXCR on the multiplex PCR reads. TCRdb's processing, not the authors', yielded these V and J calls. This table holds roughly 420,000 distinct CDR3 sequences, around 15% found once. Regarding time point: newly diagnosed GD, antithyroid drugs for less than 3 months. RNA extracted from PBMCs served as the sequencing template. The data stem from a study of regulatory T cells in long-lasting Graves disease. Germline loops: CDR1 LNHDA, CDR2 SQIVND (reference sequence). Trimming removed 5 bases at V and 3 bases at J, with 11 bases between. This CDR3 has 13 amino acids.

Here the sequenced sample was peripheral blood mononuclear cells (PBMCs), taken at new diagnosis, from a patient treated with antithyroid drugs. This sequence was found in a female donor with Graves disease. This chain uses TRBV19 with TRBJ2-7; D might be TRBD2 (5 bases). CDR3 sequence: CASSGGRFYEQYF. The CDR3 coding sequence is TGTGCCAGTAGTGGAGGCAGGTTCTACGAGCAGTACTTC.